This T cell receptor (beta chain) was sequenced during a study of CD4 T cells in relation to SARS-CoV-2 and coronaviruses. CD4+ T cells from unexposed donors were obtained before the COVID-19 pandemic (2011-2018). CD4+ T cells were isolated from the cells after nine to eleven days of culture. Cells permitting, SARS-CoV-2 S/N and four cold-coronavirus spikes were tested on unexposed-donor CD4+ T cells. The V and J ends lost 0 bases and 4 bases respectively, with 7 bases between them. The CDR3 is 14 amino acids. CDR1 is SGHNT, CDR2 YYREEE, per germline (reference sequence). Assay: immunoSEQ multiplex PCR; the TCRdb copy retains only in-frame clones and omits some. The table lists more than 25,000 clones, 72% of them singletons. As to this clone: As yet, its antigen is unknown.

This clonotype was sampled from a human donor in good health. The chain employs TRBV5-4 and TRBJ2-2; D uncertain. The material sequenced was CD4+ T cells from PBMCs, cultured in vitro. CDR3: CASSLETATGELFF. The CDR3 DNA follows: TGTGCCAGCAGCTTGGAAACCGCCACCGGGGAGCTGTTTTTT.